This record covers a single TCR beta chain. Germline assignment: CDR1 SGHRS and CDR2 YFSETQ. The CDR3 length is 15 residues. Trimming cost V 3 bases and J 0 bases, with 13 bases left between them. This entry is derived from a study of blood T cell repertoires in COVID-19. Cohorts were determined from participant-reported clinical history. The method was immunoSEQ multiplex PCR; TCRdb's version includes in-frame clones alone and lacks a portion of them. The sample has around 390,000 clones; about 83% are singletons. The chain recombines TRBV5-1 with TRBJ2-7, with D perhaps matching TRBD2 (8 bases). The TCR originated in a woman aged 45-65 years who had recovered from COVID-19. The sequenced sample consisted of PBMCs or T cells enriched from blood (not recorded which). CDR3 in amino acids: CASSSTGTSSYEQYF. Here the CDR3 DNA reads TGCGCCAGCAGCTCGACAGGGACTAGCTCCTACGAGCAGTACTTC.